One sample yielded the 24 T cell receptor beta chains listed below, sequenced in a study of cytomegalovirus exposure and HLA in healthy donors. Researchers ran the PCR with 60 Vbeta and 13 Jbeta primers. The method was immunoSEQ multiplex PCR; TCRdb's version includes in-frame clones alone and lacks a portion of them. The sample lists over 75,000 clones; about 80% were seen once. Specimen: PBMCs. These receptors were taken from a female donor in good health and CMV-seronegative.

The table lists this clone with a few counts. V usage is TRBV10-1 and J usage is TRBJ1-1; maybe TRBD1 (5 bases). The CDR3 has 15 amino acids. V dropped 0 bases and J dropped 0 bases, with 8 bases sitting between them. Germline CDR1 is WNHNN and CDR2 is SYGVQD (reference sequence). CDR3: CASSESTVMNTEAFF. DNA of the CDR3: TGCGCCAGCAGTGAGTCGACAGTTATGAACACTGAAGCTTTCTTT.

This rearrangement joins TRBV30 to TRBJ1-1; D is perhaps TRBD1 (5 bases). Between the trimmed V and J ends, which lost 3 bases and 0 bases, there was a span of 14 bases. This CDR3 contains 15 residues. Germline V gene data show CDR1 as GTSNPN and CDR2 as SVGIG (reference sequence). CDR3 region: CAWSPIGHMNTEAFF. Written as DNA, the CDR3 is TGTGCCTGGAGCCCAATCGGACACATGAACACTGAAGCTTTCTTT.

This clone was detected a few times. This chain joins TRBV6-5 and TRBJ1-1, with TRBD1 matching 9 bases. Germline lookup yields CDR1 MNHEY and CDR2 SVGAGI. The length of the CDR3 is 14 residues. V was clipped by 2 bases and J by 6 bases; unmatched bases: 4. CDR3 loop: CASSYRDRVAEAFF. In DNA, the CDR3 is TGTGCCAGCAGTTACCGGGACAGGGTCGCTGAAGCTTTCTTT.

J is TRBJ2-7 and V is TRBV2; TRBD2 matches at 13 bases. This CDR3 spans 16 amino acids. CDR1 is SNHLY, CDR2 FYNNEI, per germline. Trimming cost V 6 bases and J 5 bases; bases outside gene matches: 10. The CDR3 DNA sequence: TGTGCCAGCAGCCGGACTAGCGGGAGTTTGGGGGACGAGCAGTACTTC. This encodes CASSRTSGSLGDEQYF.

A single count supports this clone. The chain is built from TRBV5-1 and TRBJ2-3; D might be TRBD2 (6 bases). This CDR3 comprises 16 residues. Germline V CDR1 and CDR2: SGHRS, YFSETQ. Trimming removed 1 base from V and 0 bases from J, with 12 bases in between. CDR3 in amino acids: CASSLRGGMSTDTQYF. CDR3 bases: TGCGCCAGCAGCTTGAGGGGCGGGATGAGCACAGATACGCAGTATTTT.

The chain uses TRBV28 and TRBJ1-5, with 7 bases identical to TRBD1. CDR1 and CDR2 from the germline V gene are MDHEN and SYDVKM. The length of the CDR3 is 14 residues. V was clipped by 6 bases and J by 4 bases; unmatched bases: 6. The CDR3 loop is CASRNPGQNQPQHF. The CDR3 nucleotides read TGTGCCAGCAGAAATCCGGGACAGAATCAGCCCCAGCATTTT.

This clone was counted once. V and J are TRBV5-3 and TRBJ2-5; D is possibly TRBD1 (5 bases). TRBV5-3 is reported as an ORF; its role is uncertain. The CDR3 contains 16 residues. V lost 0 bases to trimming and J lost 9 bases, with 21 bases between them. The CDR3 DNA sequence: TGTGCCAGAAGCTTGGACAGGCCCACTCTTAAGGTGGCCCAGTACTTC. Translation gives CARSLDRPTLKVAQYF.

This rearrangement joins TRBV28 to TRBJ1-4, with 8 nucleotides matching TRBD1. The CDR3 is 16 residues long. Germline V gene lookup returns CDR1 MDHEN and CDR2 SYDVKM. Unmatched junction bases numbered 9, after V lost 1 base and J lost 8 bases. CDR3 in amino acids: CASSLSSQGAGEKLFF. DNA of the CDR3: TGTGCCAGCAGTTTATCGTCCCAGGGGGCGGGGGAAAAACTGTTTTTT.

This chain joins TRBV4-3 and TRBJ1-6, with 8 bases that match TRBD1. Trimming cost V 5 bases and J 7 bases; bases outside gene matches: 7. CDR3 length: 15 amino acids. Germline-derived CDR1 and CDR2 are LGHNA and YSLEER. The CDR3 here is CASSVDREGNSPLHF. The DNA of the CDR3 is TGCGCCAGCAGCGTGGACAGGGAGGGAAATTCACCCCTCCACTTT.

This clone was picked up one time. The chain combines TRBV18 with TRBJ2-1; 8 bases fit TRBD2. Germline CDR1 KGHSH, CDR2 LQKENI. The CDR3 has 15 residues. V lost 5 bases to trimming and J lost 5 bases; unmatched junction nucleotides: 8. The CDR3 DNA reads as TGTGCCAGCTCAGCTACTAGCGGCTACAACAATGAGCAGTTCTTC. This gives the protein CASSATSGYNNEQFF.

This clone was counted between two and nine times. V is TRBV6-5 and J is TRBJ1-4; no definite D call. The V gene's germline CDR1 is MNHEY and CDR2 SVGAGI. The CDR3 contains 12 residues. Trimming left V 2 bases short and J 11 bases short, with 9 bases between. The CDR3 is CASSYPLGKLFF. CDR3 sequence (DNA): TGTGCCAGCAGTTACCCCCTCGGGAAACTGTTTTTT.

This clone was observed a few times. The chain links TRBV18 to TRBJ2-1; 9 nucleotides line up with TRBD1. This CDR3 spans 15 amino acids. V trimming: 2 bases; J trimming: 5 bases; junction bases outside the gene matches: 4. The V gene's germline CDR1 is KGHSH and CDR2 LQKENI. CDR3 sequence: CASSPGTGRNNEQFF. CDR3 DNA sequence: TGTGCCAGCTCACCAGGGACAGGGAGGAACAATGAGCAGTTCTTC.

V gene TRBV30 combines with J gene TRBJ1-6; 9 bases are a match to TRBD1. The V segment lost 2 bases and the J segment 8 bases; nucleotides outside the gene matches: 7. The CDR3 length is 15 residues. CDR1 is GTSNPN and CDR2 is SVGIG in the germline V gene (reference sequence). CDR3 in DNA: TGTGCCTGGAGTCGAAGTGGGACAGGGTATTCACCCCTCCACTTT. Its translation: CAWSRSGTGYSPLHF.

The chain's CDR3 is CASSQAGGGALEKLFF. The CDR3 DNA reads TGTGCCAGCAGCCAAGCGGGAGGAGGGGCCCTTGAAAAACTGTTTTTT. V and J are TRBV4-2 and TRBJ1-4; TRBD1 might be the D (5 bases). Germline values: CDR1 LGHNA, CDR2 YNFKEQ. V shed 1 base and J shed 7 bases, with 16 bases lying between them. The CDR3 is made up of 16 amino acids.

The chain couples TRBV11-1 to TRBJ1-1; TRBD1 might be the D (6 bases). The CDR3 covers 13 residues. The V gene lost 4 bases and the J gene lost 1 base, with 7 bases spanning the gap. CDR1 is SGHAT and CDR2 is FQDESV in the germline V gene (reference sequence). The CDR3, as DNA: TGTGCCAGCAGCTCGGGACAGAACACTGAAGCTTTCTTT. It encodes CASSSGQNTEAFF. The variable domain in full, with the rest retrieved from reference TRBV11-1 and TRBJ1-1, is EAEVAQSPRYKITEKSQAVAFWCDPISGHATLYWYRQILGQGPELLVQFQDESVVDDSQLPKDRFSAERLKGVDSTLKIQPAELGDSAMYLCASSSGQNTEAFFGQGTRLTVV.

The chain uses TRBV7-2 and TRBJ1-1; a possible D gene is TRBD1 (5 bases). V was pared by 4 bases and J by 1 base, with 10 bases between. The CDR3 consists of 14 residues. Germline CDR1 SGHTA, CDR2 FQGNSA. CDR3 in amino acids: CASSWGGKNTEAFF. The CDR3 DNA is TGTGCCAGCAGCTGGGGGGGTAAGAACACTGAAGCTTTCTTT.

This clone was seen a few times. The J gene is TRBJ1-4, the V gene TRBV4-2; no clear D. Germline-derived CDR1 and CDR2 are LGHNA and YNFKEQ. The CDR3 spans 17 residues. The V and J ends lost 1 base and 0 bases respectively, with 12 bases between them. The CDR3 is CASSQGARRATNEKLFF. The CDR3 nucleotides read TGTGCCAGCAGCCAAGGGGCCAGGCGTGCAACTAATGAAAAACTGTTTTTT.

The chain has TRBV28 and TRBJ1-1, with TRBD1 as a possible D gene (6 bases). CDR1 and CDR2 from the germline V gene are MDHEN and SYDVKM. V was trimmed by 4 bases and J by 5 bases, leaving 14 bases between them. The CDR3 consists of 14 residues. CDR3 sequence: CASSWDTRRTEAFF. The CDR3 nucleotides are TGTGCCAGCAGTTGGGACACCCGTAGAACTGAAGCTTTCTTT.

This chain connects TRBV7-8 to TRBJ2-7; 9 bases agree with TRBD1. CDR3 size: 14 residues. After removal of 5 bases from V and 3 bases from J, the junction contained 5 bases not matched to a gene. Germline values: CDR1 SGHVS, CDR2 FQNEAQ. CDR3 sequence: CASSTTGGNYEQYF. The CDR3 DNA follows: TGTGCCAGCAGCACTACAGGGGGCAACTACGAGCAGTACTTC.

A single count supports this clone. The rearrangement joins TRBV7-9 to TRBJ2-5; 11 bases are a match to TRBD1. This CDR3 contains 17 residues. Germline assignment: CDR1 SEHNR and CDR2 FQNEAQ (reference sequence). With V trimmed by 3 bases and J by 4 bases, 10 bases remained unmatched. The CDR3 nucleotides read TGTGCCAGCAGCTTCCCGAGGGGGACAGGGGGTGGAGAGACCCAGTACTTC. It is translated as CASSFPRGTGGGETQYF.

J is TRBJ1-5 and V is TRBV28; D not certain. The CDR3 spans 14 residues. Germline values: CDR1 MDHEN, CDR2 SYDVKM. Trimming shortened V by 6 bases and J by 4 bases, and 13 bases separated the two germline ends. The CDR3 DNA is TGTGCCAGCAGACCCATTTCGGGGAATCAGCCCCAGCATTTT. As protein: CASRPISGNQPQHF.

V gene TRBV27 combines with J gene TRBJ2-6; D uncertain. Trimming shortened V by 2 bases and J by 4 bases, and 9 bases separated the two germline ends. The CDR3 loop spans 15 amino acids. Looked up from germline, CDR1 is MNHEY and CDR2 is SMNVEV (reference sequence). The DNA of the CDR3 is TGTGCCAGCAGTTTAATGGGCTCCGGGGCCAACGTCCTGACTTTC. This codes for CASSLMGSGANVLTF.

This rearrangement joins TRBV9 to TRBJ2-1, with TRBD2 matching over 11 bases. Germline V gives CDR1 SGDLS, CDR2 YYNGEE. The CDR3 covers 14 residues. After removal of 4 bases from V and 5 bases from J, the junction contained 2 bases not matched to a gene. DNA for the CDR3: TGTGCCAGCAGCTCGGGACTAGCGGACAATGAGCAGTTCTTC. This codes for CASSSGLADNEQFF.

The chain joins TRBV10-3 to TRBJ2-1; maybe TRBD2 (5 bases). The CDR3 covers 14 residues. Germline V gene lookup returns CDR1 ENHRY and CDR2 SYGVKD. The V end lost 4 bases, the J end lost 6 bases, and 13 bases lay between the germline ends. The CDR3 bases are TGTGCCATCAGTGTGGGCCTAGCTGGCAATGAGCAGTTCTTC. Its protein product is CAISVGLAGNEQFF.